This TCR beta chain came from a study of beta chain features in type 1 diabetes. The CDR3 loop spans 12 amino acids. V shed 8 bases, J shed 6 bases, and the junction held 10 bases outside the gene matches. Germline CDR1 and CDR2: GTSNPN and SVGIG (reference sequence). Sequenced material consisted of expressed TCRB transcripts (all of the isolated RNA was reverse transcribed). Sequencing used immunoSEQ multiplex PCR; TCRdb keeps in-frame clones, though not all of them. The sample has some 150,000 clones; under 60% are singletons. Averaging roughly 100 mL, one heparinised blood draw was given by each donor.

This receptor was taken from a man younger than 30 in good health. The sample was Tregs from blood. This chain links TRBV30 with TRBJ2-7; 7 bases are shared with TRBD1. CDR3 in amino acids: CALDRVRREQYF. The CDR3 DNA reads TGTGCCCTCGACAGGGTTAGGCGCGAGCAGTACTTC.